This T cell receptor (beta chain) was profiled in a study of CXCR3-negative and CXCR3-positive naive CD8 T cells (dated 2019 in TCRdb). Regarding the study in general: About 135 million TRB reads were obtained in total, roughly 1.5 +/- 0.3 million reads per library. Diversity and physicochemical repertoire analyses were performed on about a dozen donors pooled from two independent experiments. TRBV-TRBJ cluster analysis included naive subsets from a handful of donors and memory cells from 3 donors.

The listed sequencing device is NextSeq 550. The Human TCR Profiling Kit (MiLaboratory) was used to make UMI-labeled 5' RACE TRB cDNA libraries. The full amount of extracted RNA was used for cDNA synthesis, and the full amount of resulting cDNA was used for PCR amplification. Libraries were prepared in parallel using an identical number of PCR cycles. Under the source paper's analysis protocol: With a requirement of at least two reads per UMI, MIGEC and MiXCR extracted about 50,000 +/- 10,000 unique UMI-labeled TRB cDNA molecules per library. On average, each library contained approximately 40,000 +/- 10,000 functional in-frame TRB CDR3 nucleotide clonotypes without stop codons. Diversity metrics, including normalized Shannon-Wiener and Chao1, were computed in VDJtools after downsampling to 5000 UMI-labeled TRB molecules per sample. Clonotype-size-weighted physicochemical properties of the central five CDR3 residues (interaction energy, strength, volume and Kidera factor 4) were computed in VDJtools. TCRdb reprocessed the reads into one record per CDR3 protein sequence, lacking DNA. TCRdb, not the authors, supplied the V and J calls. In this sample's table one finds over 150,000 distinct CDR3 sequences. The ten largest clones represent 0.45% to 0.6% of the sample.

Study-wide conclusions, independent of this receptor: Freshly isolated PBMCs were used for most assays because CXCR3 expression went down partially after cryopreservation. Similar TRBV-TRBJ usage was shown by naive CXCR3-negative and CXCR3-positive cells from the same donor, whereas distinct patterns were shown by memory cells. Repertoire diversity was comparably high in both naive subsets but much lower in memory CD8+ T cells. Because surface CD5, which has been linked to self-reactivity in mice, was comparable between naive subsets, TCR interaction strength was also inferred from TRB CDR3 physicochemical properties. Compared with CXCR3-negative naive cells, CXCR3-positive naive cells had TRB CDR3s with higher hydrophobicity (lower Kidera factor 4), lower energy, and higher strength and volume indices.

Each CD8+ T cell subset was flow-sorted in triplicate, and 250,000 to 350,000 cells per subset were placed directly into RLT lysis buffer. To exclude memory contaminants, naive CD8+ T cells were stringently defined as CD45RO-CCR7+CD27+CD95-. Peripheral blood mononuclear cells were isolated from buffy coats using standard density gradient centrifugation. Naive CXCR3-negative and CXCR3-positive CD8+ T cells were flow-sorted using a FACSAria III. An RNeasy Mini Kit was used to extract total RNA from the sorted cells. About this clonotype: Its antigen is currently not known.

Input material: naive CXCR3+ CD8+ T cells from blood. Explained via the paper, the cell subset or site label denotes: CD45RO-CCR7+CD27+CD95- naive CD8+ T cells expressing CXCR3 (TNR3+). The clonotype comes from a human donor in good health. Some clones in this sample may be carry-over from other donors' samples.

The CDR3 has the sequence CASSQVAISGYTF. The chain was built from TRBV14 and TRBJ1-2. The CDR3 numbers 13 residues from cysteine through phenylalanine. Only the protein sequence is given. The germline V gene yields SGHDN for CDR1 and FVKESK for CDR2.